Listed here are 28 T cell receptor beta chains from one sample, sequenced in a study of blood T cell repertoires in COVID-19. Sequencing was performed with immunoSEQ multiplex PCR; in TCRdb, only in-frame clones are kept and a portion is missing. The profile shows roughly 200,000 clones, about 85% of them singletons. Sequenced input: peripheral blood. Receptors were obtained from a woman older than 75 with acute or convalescent COVID-19.

This clone was observed a few times. The V gene is TRBV25-1, the J gene TRBJ2-4, with 9 bases identical to TRBD1. V was clipped by 6 bases and J by 8 bases; unmatched bases: 8. This CDR3 has 14 residues. The germline V gene encodes CDR1 MGHDK and CDR2 SYGVNS. CDR3 loop: CASRTGGSIDIQYF. CDR3 nucleotides: TGTGCCAGCAGGACAGGGGGTAGTATAGACATTCAGTACTTC. Using reference TRBV25-1 and TRBJ2-4 for the parts outside the CDR3, the full variable domain is EADIYQTPRYLVIGTGKKITLECSQTMGHDKMYWYQQDPGMELHLIHYSYGVNSTEKGDLSSESTVSRIRTEHFPLTLESARPSHTSQYLCASRTGGSIDIQYFGAGTRLSVL.

V is TRBV18 and J is TRBJ1-1; perhaps TRBD1 as D (5 bases). Per germline, CDR1 KGHSH and CDR2 LQKENI. This CDR3 contains 15 residues. Trimming cost V 2 bases and J 2 bases, with 12 bases left between them. This CDR3 reads CASSPLGASNTEAFF. In DNA form, the CDR3 reads TGTGCCAGCTCACCATTAGGGGCCTCAAACACTGAAGCTTTCTTT.

This clone was found once. The J gene is TRBJ2-7, the V gene TRBV27; TRBD2 matches 11 bases. The CDR3 length is 15 residues. The germline V gene has CDR1 MNHEY and CDR2 SMNVEV (reference sequence). Trimming cost V 8 bases and J 7 bases; bases outside gene matches: 13. The CDR3 reads CASGPLAGVIGEQYF. DNA of the CDR3: TGTGCCAGCGGCCCACTAGCGGGAGTAATCGGTGAGCAGTACTTC.

This clone showed up just once. The V and J genes are TRBV5-1 and TRBJ2-1, with 10 bases identical to TRBD2. Germline CDR1 is SGHRS and CDR2 is YFSETQ. Unmatched junction bases numbered 5, after V lost 2 bases and J lost 6 bases. This CDR3 spans 15 amino acids. CDR3: CASSFSAGGPNEQFF. Here the CDR3 DNA reads TGCGCCAGCAGCTTTTCAGCGGGAGGGCCCAATGAGCAGTTCTTC.

The chain recombines TRBV7-8 with TRBJ1-1; D is unclear. The CDR3 is 14 residues long. The V end was cut by 2 bases, the J end by 1 base, with 8 bases between. Germline CDR1 and CDR2: SGHVS and FQNEAQ. Here the CDR3 reads CASSLRAGNTEAFF. DNA of the CDR3: TGTGCCAGCAGCTTAAGAGCGGGGAACACTGAAGCTTTCTTT.

The V call is TRBV6-5, the J call TRBJ2-7, with 8 bases fitting TRBD1. The CDR3 covers 15 residues. The V segment lost 6 bases and the J segment 7 bases; nucleotides outside the gene matches: 14. Per germline, CDR1 MNHEY and CDR2 SVGAGI. The CDR3 bases are TGTGCCAGCAGATCCGGTGCAGGGGGCATGTTAGAGCAGTACTTC. Its translation: CASRSGAGGMLEQYF.

The chain is built from TRBV15 and TRBJ1-5, with D tentatively TRBD1 (5 bases). The CDR3 is 16 amino acids. The germline V gene encodes CDR1 LNHNV and CDR2 YYDKDF (reference sequence). The germline V and J ends were trimmed by 2 bases and 0 bases, with 11 bases remaining between them. CDR3 sequence (DNA): TGTGCCACCAGCAGATTGCCCAGGGCTAGCAATCAGCCCCAGCATTTT. It translates to CATSRLPRASNQPQHF.

The chain recombines TRBV6-6 with TRBJ1-6, with 7 bases aligning to TRBD1. The CDR3 has 13 residues. Looked up from germline, CDR1 is MNHNY and CDR2 is SVGAGI (reference sequence). J lost 9 bases, V lost 5 bases, and 4 bases had no gene match. DNA for the CDR3: TGTGCCAGCAGTCTACAGGGGCCTTCACCCCTCCACTTT. It is translated as CASSLQGPSPLHF.

The rearrangement links TRBV19 to TRBJ2-1; D perhaps matches TRBD1 (5 bases). V lost 5 bases and J 7 bases, leaving 15 bases between the germline ends. This CDR3 is built from 14 residues. Per germline, CDR1 LNHDA and CDR2 SQIVND (reference sequence). For the CDR3, the DNA is TGTGCCAGTAGTCCCCTGAGAAGGGGTAATGAGCAGTTCTTC. Translation gives CASSPLRRGNEQFF.

V usage is TRBV18 and J usage is TRBJ2-1, with 10 bases matching TRBD2. The CDR3 is 13 residues long. J was trimmed by 13 bases and V by 0 bases; bases with no gene match: 3. CDR1 is KGHSH, CDR2 LQKENI, per germline. CDR3 sequence (DNA): TGTGCCAGCTCACCACCGCCTAGCGGGAGTCAGTTCTTC. Translation gives CASSPPPSGSQFF. The variable domain in full, with the rest retrieved from reference TRBV18 and TRBJ2-1, is NAGVMQNPRHLVRRRGQEARLRCSPMKGHSHVYWYRQLPEEGLKFMVYLQKENIIDESGMPKERFSAEFPKEGPSILRIQQVVRGDSAAYFCASSPPPSGSQFFGPGTRLTVL.

V gene TRBV19 combines with J gene TRBJ2-2, with TRBD1 matching over 10 bases. Germline V gene lookup returns CDR1 LNHDA and CDR2 SQIVND (reference sequence). The CDR3 covers 14 residues. Trimming removed 6 bases from V and 5 bases from J; junction bases left unmatched: 3. In DNA form, the CDR3 reads TGTGCCAGTAGGGACAGGGGGGGGACCGGGGAGCTGTTTTTT. Residues: CASRDRGGTGELFF.

The chain uses TRBV29-1 and TRBJ2-7; a weak D match, TRBD1 (6 bases). The CDR3 has 13 amino acids. The germline V and J ends were trimmed by 0 bases and 5 bases, with 11 bases remaining between them. Germline V lookup: CDR1 SQVTM, CDR2 ANQGSEA. In DNA form, the CDR3 reads TGCAGCGTTGAAGAAGGGGGAACAAACGAGCAGTACTTC. It is translated as CSVEEGGTNEQYF.

V gene TRBV18 combines with J gene TRBJ2-5; 7 positions match TRBD2. V shed 3 bases and J 0 bases; nucleotides not matched to a gene: 7. CDR1 is KGHSH, CDR2 LQKENI, per germline. This CDR3 has 16 residues. This chain's CDR3 is CASSPIPGGHQETQYF. The CDR3 nucleotides are TGTGCCAGCTCACCTATTCCGGGAGGACACCAAGAGACCCAGTACTTC. The full variable domain, its missing parts supplied by reference TRBV18 and TRBJ2-5, is NAGVMQNPRHLVRRRGQEARLRCSPMKGHSHVYWYRQLPEEGLKFMVYLQKENIIDESGMPKERFSAEFPKEGPSILRIQQVVRGDSAAYFCASSPIPGGHQETQYFGPGTRLLVL.

V is TRBV5-1 and J is TRBJ2-5; possibly TRBD2 for D (6 bases). Trimming took off 7 bases at V and 3 bases at J, with 10 bases between the two ends. Germline V gene lookup returns CDR1 SGHRS and CDR2 YFSETQ. CDR3 length: 12 residues. This chain's CDR3 is CASRDLEETQYF. For the CDR3, the DNA is TGCGCCAGCCGGGACTTGGAAGAGACCCAGTACTTC.

This chain joins TRBV27 and TRBJ1-6, with 9 bases aligning to TRBD1. J gave up 7 bases and V 5 bases, and 9 bases lay outside the gene matches. This CDR3 is 16 amino acids long. Germline loops: CDR1 MNHEY, CDR2 SMNVEV (reference sequence). CDR3 coding DNA: TGTGCCAGCAGTCTCGGGACAGGGATTGGAAATTCACCCCTCCACTTT. It yields the protein CASSLGTGIGNSPLHF.

The J gene is TRBJ1-2, the V gene TRBV5-1; a weak D match, TRBD1 (6 bases). Germline CDR1 reads SGHRS; CDR2 reads YFSETQ. There are 14 residues in the CDR3. Deletions cut 0 bases from V and 3 bases from J, with 9 bases between. This CDR3 reads CASSLGPGDYGYTF. The CDR3 nucleotides are TGCGCCAGCAGCTTGGGTCCAGGGGACTATGGCTACACCTTC.

This clone was seen only a few times. V usage is TRBV6-4 and J usage is TRBJ1-1; maybe TRBD1 (6 bases). V was cut by 0 bases and J by 3 bases, with 11 bases left in between. CDR3 length: 15 residues. Looked up from germline, CDR1 is MRHNA and CDR2 is SNTAGT. The chain's CDR3 is CASSDSSGGYTEAFF. Here the CDR3 DNA reads TGTGCCAGCAGTGACTCGAGCGGGGGCTACACTGAAGCTTTCTTT.

This sequence joins TRBV6-5 and TRBJ2-7, with 8 bases identical to TRBD2. The germline CDR1 and CDR2 sequences are MNHEY and SVGAGI. This CDR3 contains 15 residues. V was clipped by 10 bases and J by 2 bases; unmatched bases: 13. The chain's CDR3 is CATSLRGGPAYEQYF. In DNA form, the CDR3 reads TGTGCCACCTCCCTACGCGGGGGGCCCGCCTACGAGCAGTACTTC.

The rearrangement links TRBV18 to TRBJ2-6, with D unresolved. From germline, CDR1 is KGHSH and CDR2 LQKENI. The CDR3 totals 19 residues. Trimming removed 3 bases at V and 0 bases at J, with 18 bases between. The CDR3, as DNA: TGTGCCAGCTCACCTAGACCCGGGTCCCGTAGCTCTGGGGCCAACGTCCTGACTTTC. It specifies CASSPRPGSRSSGANVLTF.

J is TRBJ2-1 and V is TRBV18; 8 bases align to TRBD1. CDR3 length: 15 amino acids. Trimming at V came to 2 bases and at J to 9 bases, leaving 9 bases not matched to a gene. From germline, CDR1 is KGHSH and CDR2 LQKENI. CDR3 nucleotide sequence: TGTGCCAGCTCACCAACGGGACAGGCGTCCGGTGAGCAGTTCTTC. Its translation: CASSPTGQASGEQFF.

The gene calls are TRBV7-9 and TRBJ1-1; 9 bases agree with TRBD1. Unmatched junction bases numbered 0, after V lost 4 bases and J lost 3 bases. The CDR3 totals 13 residues. CDR1 is SEHNR, CDR2 FQNEAQ, per germline (reference sequence). DNA for the CDR3: TGTGCCAGCAGCTGGACAGGGGACACTGAAGCTTTCTTT. Translation: CASSWTGDTEAFF.

V gene TRBV6-2 or TRBV6-3 combines with J gene TRBJ2-4, with D tentatively TRBD1 (5 bases). The CDR3 runs to 15 residues. V was pared by 5 bases and J by 0 bases, with 11 bases between. Germline V CDR1 and CDR2: MNHEY, SVGEGT. CDR3 DNA sequence: TGTGCCAGCAGTGGGGCAGGTCTAGCCAAAAACATTCAGTACTTC. The encoded protein is CASSGAGLAKNIQYF.

The V and J genes are TRBV4-3 and TRBJ1-4; D gene uncertain. V dropped 0 bases and J dropped 8 bases, with 16 bases sitting between them. The CDR3 sequence is 16 residues long. Per germline, CDR1 LGHNA and CDR2 YSLEER. The chain's CDR3 is CASSQENILSREKLFF. The CDR3 nucleotides are TGCGCCAGCAGCCAAGAAAATATATTATCTAGGGAAAAACTGTTTTTT.

This sequence joins TRBV7-9 and TRBJ2-3, with 15 nucleotides matching TRBD2. The J segment lost 4 bases and the V segment lost 5 bases, leaving 4 bases of the junction unmatched. Germline loops: CDR1 SEHNR, CDR2 FQNEAQ (reference sequence). The CDR3 runs 16 residues. The CDR3 DNA reads as TGTGCCAGCAGCCGGGGACTAGCGGGAGGAGCAGATACGCAGTATTTT. Protein product: CASSRGLAGGADTQYF.

The chain employs TRBV6-6 and TRBJ2-3; 11 bases align to TRBD2. V was pared by 6 bases and J by 2 bases, with 7 bases of the junction left unmatched. Germline V gene data show CDR1 as MNHNY and CDR2 as SVGAGI (reference sequence). The CDR3 has 16 amino acids. The CDR3 DNA reads as TGTGCCAGCAGCAGGACTAGCGGGCCTACCACAGATACGCAGTATTTT. Translation gives CASSRTSGPTTDTQYF.

The chain has TRBV10-3 and TRBJ1-3, with D maybe TRBD1 (6 bases). Trimming shortened V by 11 bases and J by 2 bases, and 22 bases separated the two germline ends. The CDR3 has 16 amino acids. Per the germline V gene, CDR1 is ENHRY and CDR2 is SYGVKD. For the CDR3, the DNA is TGTGCCGTACAGAGTCCCCTAACAGGGACTGGAAACACCATATATTTT. Residues: CAVQSPLTGTGNTIYF.

The chain has TRBV6-4 and TRBJ1-2; D is perhaps TRBD1 (6 bases). V was shortened by 0 bases and J by 6 bases, with 8 bases between the two germline ends. The CDR3 runs 13 residues. CDR1 and CDR2 (germline): MRHNA, SNTAGT. In DNA form, the CDR3 reads TGTGCCAGCAGTGACTCGGCAGGGGATGGCTACACCTTC. Protein product: CASSDSAGDGYTF.

This chain joins TRBV5-5 and TRBJ2-7; TRBD1 aligns across 10 bases. V trimming: 0 bases; J trimming: 5 bases; junction bases outside the gene matches: 5. The CDR3 has 15 residues. Germline CDR1 is SGHKS and CDR2 is YYEKEE (reference sequence). DNA of the CDR3: TGTGCCAGCAGCTTGGCCGGGACAGGGGCTCACGAGCAGTACTTC. Protein product: CASSLAGTGAHEQYF.